The T cell receptor (beta chain) under discussion was sequenced for a study of blood T cell repertoires in COVID-19. Study context: Recovered participants had two consecutive negative NP/OP PCR tests, healthcare professional clearance, or symptom resolution. The samples span acute and convalescent COVID-19 from the United States, Italy and Spain.

Participant reports of clinical history set cohort assignment. With 0 bases removed from V and 7 bases from J, the gap between germline ends came to 16 bases. From germline, CDR1 is LGHDT and CDR2 YNNKEL (reference sequence). CDR3 length equals 16 residues. In the study's own analysis: Nucleated cell counts were estimated from reference gene primer amplification. The data were produced by immunoSEQ multiplex PCR, yet TCRdb's version contains in-frame clones alone and is incomplete. The V and J calls and clone size are taken from that table; D and trimming were inferred from the DNA. The sample yields about 210,000 clones, 85% to 90% seen once.

The receptor's source is a middle-aged woman in a cohort exposed to, infected with or recovered from COVID-19 (not recorded which). The sequenced sample consisted of PBMCs or T cells enriched from blood (not recorded which). The J gene is TRBJ1-5, the V gene TRBV3-1 (or the pseudogene TRBV3-2); maybe TRBD1 (5 bases). CDR3 bases: TGTGCCAGCAGCCAAGAAGAAATGGGGCGTGGGCAGCCCCAGCATTTT. It specifies CASSQEEMGRGQPQHF.